What follows describes a single T cell receptor beta chain. In germline, CDR1 is SGHTA, CDR2 FQGNSA. V shed 5 bases and J shed 4 bases, with 15 bases lying between them. The CDR3 has 15 amino acids. Sequenced by immunoSEQ multiplex PCR; TCRdb stores in-frame clones only, minus some. Among approximately 160,000 clones, about 88% were seen once, and the ten largest hold 7% to 8%. The data derive from a study of blood T cell repertoires in COVID-19. On the study more broadly: Samples representing acute and convalescent COVID-19 were sourced from the United States, Italy and Spain.

Cohort 3 donors were reported recovered after two negative PCRs, clearance, or symptom resolution. This clonotype was sampled from a woman aged 45-60 years who had recovered from COVID-19. J is TRBJ2-1 and V is TRBV7-2; D possibly corresponds to TRBD2 (5 bases). The sequenced sample was PBMCs or T cells enriched from blood (not recorded which). This chain's CDR3 is CASSLGLAEYNEQFF. In DNA, the CDR3 is TGTGCCAGCAGCCTGGGTCTAGCCGAGTACAATGAGCAGTTCTTC. The variable domain in full, with the rest retrieved from reference TRBV7-2 and TRBJ2-1, is GAGVSQSPSNKVTEKGKDVELRCDPISGHTALYWYRQSLGQGLEFLIYFQGNSAPDKSGLPSDRFSAERTGGSVSTLTIQRTQQEDSAVYLCASSLGLAEYNEQFFGPGTRLTVL.